The sequence of this TCR beta chain was determined in a study of T-cell memory formation after mild COVID-19. TCR alpha and TCR beta cDNA libraries with sample barcodes and UMIs came from 5'RACE using constant-segment primers. TCRdb re-derived calls from the 5' RACE reads in MiXCR, one entry per CDR3 protein. Here the sample spans around 310,000 distinct CDR3 sequences, 20% to 25% being singletons. Overall study findings and caveats: Among contracting clones, CD4+ were mainly CM/EM and CD8+ enriched in EMRA.

For this clonotype: Antigen unknown.

The CDR3 extends over 16 amino acids. The germline gives CDR1 SGHRS, CDR2 YFSETQ. The ends lost 3 bases at V and 7 bases at J; junction bases unmatched: 15. The receptor's source is a man aged 18 to 29 who had mild COVID-19 (a few samples of this study predate the infection). Cell type and time point are not known. The chain carries TRBV5-1 and TRBJ2-7, with 8 bases that match TRBD1. Sequencing was done on a sample of PBMCs or a T cell subset sorted from them (not recorded which). CDR3 amino acids: CASSSSRQGTLEEQYF. The CDR3 DNA reads as TGCGCCAGCAGCTCAAGTCGACAGGGGACGTTGGAAGAGCAGTACTTC.